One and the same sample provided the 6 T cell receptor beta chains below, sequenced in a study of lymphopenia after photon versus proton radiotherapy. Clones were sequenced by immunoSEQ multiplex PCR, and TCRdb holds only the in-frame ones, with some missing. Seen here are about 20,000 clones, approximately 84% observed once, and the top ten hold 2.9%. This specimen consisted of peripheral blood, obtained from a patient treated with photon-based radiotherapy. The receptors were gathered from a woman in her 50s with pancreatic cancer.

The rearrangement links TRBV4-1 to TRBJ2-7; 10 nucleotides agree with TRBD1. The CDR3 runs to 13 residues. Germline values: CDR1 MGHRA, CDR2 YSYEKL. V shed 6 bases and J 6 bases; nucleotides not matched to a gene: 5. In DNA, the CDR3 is TGCGCCAGCAGTCATTGGACAGGGGGCGAGCAGTACTTC. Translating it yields CASSHWTGGEQYF.

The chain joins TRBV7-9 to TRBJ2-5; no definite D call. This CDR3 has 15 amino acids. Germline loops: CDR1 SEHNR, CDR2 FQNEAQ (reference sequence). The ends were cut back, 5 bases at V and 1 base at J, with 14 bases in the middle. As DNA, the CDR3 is TGTGCCAGCAGCCCTAAGACGAGAATCCAAGAGACCCAGTACTTC. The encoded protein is CASSPKTRIQETQYF.

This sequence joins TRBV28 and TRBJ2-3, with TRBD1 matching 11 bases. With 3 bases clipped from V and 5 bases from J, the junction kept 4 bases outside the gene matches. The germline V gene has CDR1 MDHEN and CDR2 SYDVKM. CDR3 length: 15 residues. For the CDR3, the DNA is TGTGCCAGCAGTTTTCAGGGACAGGGGGAAGATACGCAGTATTTT. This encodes CASSFQGQGEDTQYF.

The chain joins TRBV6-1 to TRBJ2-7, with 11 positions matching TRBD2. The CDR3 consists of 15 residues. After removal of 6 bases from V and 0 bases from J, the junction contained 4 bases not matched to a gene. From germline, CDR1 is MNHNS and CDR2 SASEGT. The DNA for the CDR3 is TGTGCCAGCAGACAAACTAGCGGGAGCTCCTACGAGCAGTACTTC. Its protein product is CASRQTSGSSYEQYF.

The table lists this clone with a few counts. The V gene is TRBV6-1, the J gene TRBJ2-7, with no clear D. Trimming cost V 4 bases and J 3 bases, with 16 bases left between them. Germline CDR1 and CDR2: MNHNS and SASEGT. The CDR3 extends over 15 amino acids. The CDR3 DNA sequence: TGTGCCAGCAGTGGTGGGTTGCGGACCCTCTACGAGCAGTACTTC. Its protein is CASSGGLRTLYEQYF.

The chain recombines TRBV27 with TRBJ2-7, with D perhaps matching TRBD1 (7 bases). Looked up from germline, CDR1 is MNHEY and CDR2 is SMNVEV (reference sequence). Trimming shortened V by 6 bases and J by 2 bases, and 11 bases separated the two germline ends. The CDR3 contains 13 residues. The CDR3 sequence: CASREGTAYEQYF. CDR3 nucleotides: TGTGCCAGCAGGGAGGGGACAGCCTACGAGCAGTACTTC.